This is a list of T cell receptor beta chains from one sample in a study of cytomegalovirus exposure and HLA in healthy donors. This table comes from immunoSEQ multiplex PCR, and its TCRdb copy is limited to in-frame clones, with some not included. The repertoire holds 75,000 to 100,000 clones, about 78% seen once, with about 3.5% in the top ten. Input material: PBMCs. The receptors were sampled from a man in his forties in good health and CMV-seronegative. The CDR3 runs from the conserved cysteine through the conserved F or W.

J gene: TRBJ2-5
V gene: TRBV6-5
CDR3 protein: CASRGTGGFAETQYF

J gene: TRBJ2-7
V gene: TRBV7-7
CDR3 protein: CASSLSPGEEQYF

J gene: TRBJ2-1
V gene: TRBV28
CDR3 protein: CASSLDRWQFF

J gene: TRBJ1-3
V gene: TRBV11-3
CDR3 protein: CASSGGSSGNTIYF

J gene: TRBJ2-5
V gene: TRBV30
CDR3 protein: CAWSGIRAETQYF

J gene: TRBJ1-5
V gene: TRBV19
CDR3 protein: CASSPSDRSWNQHF

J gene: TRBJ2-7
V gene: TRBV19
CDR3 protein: CASSQGYYEQYF

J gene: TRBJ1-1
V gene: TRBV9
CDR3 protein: CASSEQVNTEAFF

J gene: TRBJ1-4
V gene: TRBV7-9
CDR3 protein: CASNPSMAEEKLFF

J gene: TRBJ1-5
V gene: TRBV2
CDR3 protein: CASSESSGGNQPQHF

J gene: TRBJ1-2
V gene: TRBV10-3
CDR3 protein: CAIRDRGFGGYTF

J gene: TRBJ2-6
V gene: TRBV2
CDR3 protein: CASNGQGTGANVLTF

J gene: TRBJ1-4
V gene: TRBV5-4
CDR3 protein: CASKSPNEKLFF

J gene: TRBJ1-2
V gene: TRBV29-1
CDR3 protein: CSAGTDYGYTF

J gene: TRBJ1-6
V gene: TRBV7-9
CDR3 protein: CASSSSAGQAAAPLHF

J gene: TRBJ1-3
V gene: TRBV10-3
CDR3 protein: CAISEPRAGAGNTIYF

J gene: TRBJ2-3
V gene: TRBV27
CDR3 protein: CASSRLAGVDTQYF

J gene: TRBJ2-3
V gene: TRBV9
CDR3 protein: CASSVGEGSAGWSDTQYF

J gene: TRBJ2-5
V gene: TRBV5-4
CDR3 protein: CASRPQGALGETQYF

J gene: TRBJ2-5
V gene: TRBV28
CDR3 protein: CASSLFGQRERETQYF

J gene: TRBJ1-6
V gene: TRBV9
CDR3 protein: CASSAGTGLNSPLHF

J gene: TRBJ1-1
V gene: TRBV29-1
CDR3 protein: CSVEDRVGAFF

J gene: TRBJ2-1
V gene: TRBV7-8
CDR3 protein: CASSIDRGDEQFF

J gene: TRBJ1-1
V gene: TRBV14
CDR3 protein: CASSRQLSYTEAFF

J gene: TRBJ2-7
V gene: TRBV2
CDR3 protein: CASSAGQGIPYEQYF

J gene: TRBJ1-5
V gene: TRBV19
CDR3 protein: CASSSQGQGQPQHF

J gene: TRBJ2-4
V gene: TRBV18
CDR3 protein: CASSPLQGPKNIQYF

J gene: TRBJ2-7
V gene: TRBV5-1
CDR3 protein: CASSLRASTGTMTYEQYF

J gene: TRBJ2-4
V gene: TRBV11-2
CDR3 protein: CASSLGGRGMNIQYF

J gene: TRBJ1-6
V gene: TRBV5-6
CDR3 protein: CASSFGTGGSPLHF

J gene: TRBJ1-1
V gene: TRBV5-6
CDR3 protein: CASSSGFTEAFF

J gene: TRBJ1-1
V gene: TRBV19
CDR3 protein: CASSSWLNTEAFF

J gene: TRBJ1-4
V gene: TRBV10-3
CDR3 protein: CAISDGTGGLEKLFF

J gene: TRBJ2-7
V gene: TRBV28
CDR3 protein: CASRYTGKRYEQYF

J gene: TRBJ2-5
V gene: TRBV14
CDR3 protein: CASSRLGTSGQQETQYF

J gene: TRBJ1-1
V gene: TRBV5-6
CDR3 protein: CASSPGRYGNTEAFF

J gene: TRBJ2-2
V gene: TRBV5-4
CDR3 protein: CASRGTSGSAGELFF

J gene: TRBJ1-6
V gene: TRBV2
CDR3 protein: CASSEAVQGASPLHF

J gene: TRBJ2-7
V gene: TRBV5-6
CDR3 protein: CASSQYRGASYEQYF

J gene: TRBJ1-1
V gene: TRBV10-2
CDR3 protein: CASRVSGMNTEAFF

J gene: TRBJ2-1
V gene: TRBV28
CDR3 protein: CASRRAPHPGLAGDSSYNEQFF

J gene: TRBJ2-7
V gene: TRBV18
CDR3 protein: CASSPPRTSGSRAEQYF

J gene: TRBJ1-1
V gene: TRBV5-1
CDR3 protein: CASSRTAQVGTEAFF

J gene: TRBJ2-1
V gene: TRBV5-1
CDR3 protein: CASSSWTGGTSYNEQFF

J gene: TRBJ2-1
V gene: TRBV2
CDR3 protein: CASSEVGLAGGFNEQFF

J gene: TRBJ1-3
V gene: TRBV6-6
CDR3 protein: CASSPRVGGNTIYF

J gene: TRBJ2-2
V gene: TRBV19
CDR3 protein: CASTSFLGRDRTGELFF

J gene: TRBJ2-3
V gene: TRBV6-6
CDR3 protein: CAGGVDTQYF

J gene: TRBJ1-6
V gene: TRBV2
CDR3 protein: CASKGDLGSPLHF

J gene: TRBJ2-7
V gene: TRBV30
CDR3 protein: CAWSASGRAREQYF

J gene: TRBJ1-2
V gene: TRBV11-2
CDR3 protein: CASSQGQGAPYGYTF

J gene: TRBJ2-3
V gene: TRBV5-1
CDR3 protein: CASSLPISTDTQYF

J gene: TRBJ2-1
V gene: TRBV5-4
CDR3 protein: CASSWRAYHLWDEQFF